These 15 T cell receptor beta chains were sequenced from one sample in a study of blood T cell repertoires in COVID-19. Generated by immunoSEQ multiplex PCR, the TCRdb table keeps only in-frame clones and is missing some. Of 100,000 to 130,000 clones in the sample, 89% were seen once. Specimen: peripheral blood. These receptors all stem from a man aged 35 to 55 with active or convalescent COVID-19.

This clone was observed a handful of times. The chain has TRBV29-1 and TRBJ1-4, with 7 positions matching TRBD1. This CDR3 comprises 11 residues. CDR1 is SQVTM, CDR2 ANQGSEA, per germline. With V trimmed by 7 bases and J by 8 bases, 4 bases remained unmatched. The CDR3 region has the DNA TGCAGCGGGGGAGGGGGCGAAAAACTGTTTTTT. Its translation is CSGGGGEKLFF.

This rearrangement joins TRBV5-1 to TRBJ1-2; no reliable D call. CDR1 SGHRS and CDR2 YFSETQ come from the germline V gene. V shed 6 bases and J shed 5 bases, with 14 bases lying between them. This CDR3 is built from 13 residues. CDR3 sequence (DNA): TGCGCCAGCAACCCGGGTCACACGTATGGCTACACCTTC. It is translated as CASNPGHTYGYTF.

The rearrangement joins TRBV5-6 to TRBJ2-7, with 8 bases lining up with TRBD1. V lost 4 bases, J lost 7 bases, and 22 bases stayed unmatched. The CDR3 extends over 18 amino acids. Germline CDR1 SGHDT, CDR2 YYEEEE. The CDR3 bases are TGTGCCAGCAGCCGGTTAGGGGGCACGGGTGACAGGGGATGGGAGCAGTACTTC. It codes for CASSRLGGTGDRGWEQYF.

J is TRBJ2-1 and V is TRBV28, with 11 bases fitting TRBD2. Germline lookup yields CDR1 MDHEN and CDR2 SYDVKM. The CDR3 is 15 residues long. J gave up 4 bases and V 4 bases, and 3 bases lay outside the gene matches. CDR3 sequence reads: CASSWGLAAYNEQFF. The CDR3 DNA sequence: TGTGCCAGCAGTTGGGGACTAGCGGCTTACAATGAGCAGTTCTTC.

This clone was seen a handful of times. V gene TRBV6-2 or TRBV6-3 combines with J gene TRBJ2-7, with 7 bases aligning to TRBD2. Germline loops: CDR1 MNHEY, CDR2 SVGEGT. The junction had 13 bases not matched to a gene; V was cut back by 2 bases and J by 6 bases. This CDR3 contains 16 residues. CDR3 region: CASSYVLGGGSREQYF. CDR3 DNA: TGTGCCAGCAGTTACGTGCTTGGGGGAGGGTCGCGCGAGCAGTACTTC.

The chain employs TRBV7-2 and TRBJ2-1; 9 bases are shared with TRBD2. CDR3 length: 15 amino acids. The V and J ends lost 5 bases and 5 bases, in that order; junction bases with no gene match: 7. Germline V gives CDR1 SGHTA, CDR2 FQGNSA. CDR3 residues: CASSPKTSGNNEQFF. The CDR3 nucleotides are TGTGCCAGCAGCCCCAAGACTAGCGGAAACAATGAGCAGTTCTTC.

This clone was detected a few times. This chain connects TRBV12-5 to TRBJ2-2; TRBD1 agrees at 8 bases. The J segment lost 5 bases and the V segment lost 2 bases, leaving 10 bases of the junction unmatched. CDR1 and CDR2 from the germline V gene are LGHNT and FRNRAP. The CDR3 length is 17 residues. CDR3 sequence: CASGLLTGGRLTGELFF. DNA of the CDR3: TGTGCTAGTGGTTTGCTAACAGGGGGGAGACTTACCGGGGAGCTGTTTTTT.

The chain has TRBV27 and TRBJ1-2; D is uncertain. Trimming removed 6 bases from V and 4 bases from J, with 12 bases in between. The germline V gene encodes CDR1 MNHEY and CDR2 SMNVEV (reference sequence). This CDR3 is 13 amino acids long. The CDR3 spells CASSISSVYGYTF. As DNA, the CDR3 is TGTGCCAGCAGCATTTCGTCGGTCTATGGCTACACCTTC.

The chain carries TRBV28 and TRBJ2-7; D remains unclear. Germline CDR1 reads MDHEN; CDR2 reads SYDVKM. This CDR3 has 13 amino acids. The V end lost 3 bases, the J end lost 8 bases, and 14 bases lay between the germline ends. The CDR3 region is CASSFFGRVQQYF. The CDR3 nucleotides read TGTGCCAGCAGTTTTTTCGGTCGAGTCCAGCAGTACTTC.

The chain uses TRBV6-5 and TRBJ1-3; 8 bases agree with TRBD1. Trimming removed 4 bases from V and 8 bases from J; junction bases left unmatched: 10. The CDR3 extends over 15 amino acids. Germline V gene lookup returns CDR1 MNHEY and CDR2 SVGAGI. CDR3 sequence reads: CASSSTWTGQDTIYF. In DNA form, the CDR3 reads TGTGCCAGCAGTTCCACCTGGACAGGGCAGGACACCATATATTTT.

The chain couples TRBV11-2 to TRBJ2-3; D gene ambiguous. CDR1 is SGHAT, CDR2 FQNNGV, per germline. V lost 4 bases to trimming and J lost 7 bases, with 12 bases between them. This CDR3 is built from 13 residues. In DNA form, the CDR3 reads TGTGCCAGCAGCTCGACACCTTCACATACGCAGTATTTT. Residues: CASSSTPSHTQYF.

The V and J genes are TRBV7-2 and TRBJ2-7, with 9 positions matching TRBD2. J was trimmed by 5 bases and V by 1 base; bases with no gene match: 9. The CDR3 sequence is 16 residues long. The V gene's germline CDR1 is SGHTA and CDR2 FQGNSA. CDR3 amino acids: CASSLGVAGGRNEQYF. The CDR3 bases are TGTGCCAGCAGCTTAGGCGTGGCGGGGGGGAGAAACGAGCAGTACTTC.

The chain links TRBV4-1 to TRBJ1-2; a weak D match, TRBD1 (5 bases). Germline assignment: CDR1 MGHRA and CDR2 YSYEKL. The CDR3 covers 13 residues. V was trimmed by 7 bases and J by 3 bases, leaving 12 bases between them. CDR3 in DNA: TGCGCCAGCACATACGACAGTGACTATGGCTACACCTTC. Protein sequence: CASTYDSDYGYTF.

The CDR3 protein is CASSLTPSGTPYEQYF. The CDR3 coding sequence is TGCGCCAGCAGCTTGACACCTAGCGGGACCCCCTACGAGCAGTACTTC. V is TRBV5-1 and J is TRBJ2-7; 9 bases line up with TRBD2. CDR3 length: 16 amino acids. The germline CDR1 and CDR2 sequences are SGHRS and YFSETQ. Trimming at V came to 1 base and at J to 2 bases, leaving 7 bases not matched to a gene.

This clone was seen a handful of times. The V gene is TRBV29-1, the J gene TRBJ2-7; D may be TRBD2 (5 bases). The germline V gene has CDR1 SQVTM and CDR2 ANQGSEA. Between the trimmed V and J ends, which lost 6 bases and 6 bases, there was a span of 15 bases. This CDR3 has 12 amino acids. The CDR3 region is CSVVRDRREQYF. As DNA, the CDR3 is TGCAGCGTGGTGAGGGATCGGCGCGAGCAGTACTTC.